This T cell receptor (beta chain) was recorded in a study of beta chain features in type 1 diabetes (dated by TCRdb to about 2018). In terms of the full investigation: Patients and healthy donors did not differ in mean age, gender distribution, total cell number or subset yield. Across all samples, 107,917,701 sorted cells were examined, and cell number per subset correlated strongly with RNA yield. In the study, TCRB repertoires of sorted circulating CD4+ T cell subsets from recently diagnosed type 1 diabetes patients were compared with those of matched healthy donors. Whereas all 30 or so donors provided naive and central memory subsets, regulatory and stem cell-like memory subsets were isolated from just 8 patients and roughly eight healthy donors.

The entire amount of isolated RNA was reverse transcribed using the High Capacity cDNA Reverse Transcription Kit, so the sequenced TCRB transcripts were expressed ones. Deep immunoSEQ sequencing was applied to naive, central memory and regulatory T cell samples, giving an average of approximately 4 million total reads per sample. Sorted cells were lysed in RLT buffer and RNA was extracted with DNase-treated RNeasy Micro or Mini kits, depending on cell number. To prevent cross-contamination, each cell subset was processed individually, whereas patient and healthy donor samples were processed jointly. The immunoSEQ multiplex PCR was used to amplify TCRB sequences from cDNA, yielding 87-bp fragments that span the CDR3 region. Amplicons were sequenced on the Illumina HiSeq platform. The paper's data handling went like this. Synthetic template baselines were used to correct PCR bias computationally, reads within Hamming distance 2 were collapsed, and singletons that could not be merged were discarded. Reads were aligned against IMGT so that V, D and J genes, CDR3 length and insertions or deletions at six rearrangement sites could be assigned. Within each subset, clonotype counts were normalized to sorted cell number, after which true diversity and Gini coefficients were computed with the tcR R package. The overlap coefficient, calculated on TCRB nucleotide sequences, was used to measure repertoire sharing. TCRdb re-hosts the immuneACCESS table, in-frame sequences only. Its copies lack some clones; in the studies checked, an unresolved V gene accounts for under half of them, and the cause for the rest is not known. V, J and clone size were drawn from that table, and D and trimming were deduced from the DNA. For this sample there are 60,000 or so clones; around three fifths appear just once. Together, the top ten hold 2.2% of the sample.

On this clone: Its antigen is still unknown. No clone much larger than this one lies a single base away; base qualities are absent.

Counted from cysteine to phenylalanine, this CDR3 has 15 amino acids. Only the CDR3 region is kept as DNA, spanning 45 bases read in frame from base 1. The germline V gene specifies SGHVS as CDR1 and FNYEAQ as CDR2. Trimming removed 1 base from V and 4 bases from J; the gene matches leave 6 bases unexplained. Each donor gave one peripheral blood draw, averaging approximately 0.11 L, which was collected into heparinised tubes. Naive, central memory, regulatory and stem cell-like memory CD4+ T cells were sorted on a BD FACSAria II using a panel including CD45RO, CCR7, CD25, CD127, CD95 and CD27. Purity was above 95% for every sorted population. PBMCs were separated immediately by Lymphoprep density gradient centrifugation and were stained directly, without being cultured. So that batch effects would be minimized, each experiment stained and sorted samples in pairs, pairing one healthy donor with one patient.

Overall study outcomes, separate from this receptor: Only small numbers of individuals were included in the HLA sub-analyses, which left unresolved whether HLA type had any influence on TCRB rearrangement. Because cDNA was sequenced instead of genomic DNA, highly expressing activated cells could be over-represented, though the groups showed no difference in activation or CD3 levels. Naive, central memory and regulatory TCRB repertoires appeared to be more similar among patients than among healthy donors. In all four CD4+ subsets, TCRB CDR3 length was moderately but significantly shorter in type 1 diabetes patients. PCR might favor shorter templates, but patient and control samples were amplified and corrected together, so any skew would affect both groups equally. Patients with type 1 diabetes made fewer insertions and deleted more nucleotides at VDJ recombination sites, implying thymic rearrangement abnormalities.

Sample: Tregs from blood. The sample's cell subset or site label, decoded: regulatory CD4+ T cells. This clonotype originated in a woman aged 18-29 years in good health. The sequence joins TRBV7-6 to TRBJ2-7, with 8 junctional bases fitting TRBD2. The CDR3 protein sequence reads: CASSLGRGGLYEQYF. Read as DNA, the sequence is TGTGCCAGCAGCTTAGGACGCGGGGGGCTATACGAGCAGTACTTC.